This T cell receptor beta chain was recovered during a study of blood T cell repertoires in COVID-19. This CDR3 contains 15 residues. V dropped 0 bases and J dropped 3 bases, with 12 bases sitting between them. Germline CDR1 reads SNHLY; CDR2 reads FYNNEI. As processed by the authors: Nucleated cell counts were estimated from reference gene primer amplification. The protocol was immunoSEQ multiplex PCR, while the TCRdb copy is restricted to in-frame clones and leaves out a portion. V and J calls and clone size are copied from that table; D and trimming were computed from the DNA. The sample has about 110,000 clones, around four fifths seen once.

The specimen was peripheral blood. V and J are TRBV2 and TRBJ2-7; TRBD2 is a possible D gene (5 bases). This clonotype was sampled from a middle-aged woman with acute or convalescent COVID-19. CDR3 bases: TGTGCCAGCAGTGAAGCGGGGAAGCGGAGCTACGAGCAGTACTTC. Translation: CASSEAGKRSYEQYF.